The 9 T cell receptor beta chains presented below share a single source sample, sequenced in a study of T cell repertoires in cytomegalovirus infection. No cognate antigen is known for these TCRs. Each CDR3 protein gets one entry after TCRdb re-called the reads with MiXCR. The data show about half a million distinct CDR3 sequences, 42% seen once. Source: cultured PBMCs, taken from culture after CMV antigen stimulation. The source is a human donor in good health (CMV status not recorded). Some clones in this sample may be carry-over from other donors' samples.

This clonotype was detected once. The chain carries TRBV18 and TRBJ2-5; TRBD1 might be the D (7 bases). Per germline, CDR1 KGHSH and CDR2 LQKENI. Trimming stripped 0 bases from V and 1 base from J, with 15 bases between. The CDR3 spans 17 residues. The chain's CDR3 is CASSPPGRGVPQETQYF. In nucleotides, the CDR3 is TGTGCCAGCTCACCACCGGGCAGGGGGGTTCCCCAAGAGACCCAGTACTTC.

V is TRBV5-1 and J is TRBJ2-1, with 12 bases lining up with TRBD2. CDR1 is SGHRS, CDR2 YFSETQ, per germline. The CDR3 is made up of 16 amino acids. J gave up 9 bases and V 3 bases, and 10 bases lay outside the gene matches. CDR3 in amino acids: CASSSSGRAPWGEQFF. DNA of the CDR3: TGCGCCAGCAGCTCTAGCGGGAGGGCCCCATGGGGTGAGCAGTTCTTC.

This chain links TRBV6-5 with TRBJ2-3; 7 bases match TRBD1. The CDR3 has 14 residues. J gave up 1 base and V 6 bases, and 4 bases lay outside the gene matches. Germline V lookup: CDR1 MNHEY, CDR2 SVGAGI. This CDR3 is CASRTDRGTDTQYF. The DNA for the CDR3 is TGTGCCAGCAGGACAGACAGGGGCACAGATACGCAGTATTTT.

The rearrangement links TRBV5-1 to TRBJ2-7, with D possibly matching TRBD1 (6 bases). This CDR3 has 14 residues. CDR1 SGHRS and CDR2 YFSETQ come from the germline V gene. Between the trimmed V and J ends, which lost 4 bases and 4 bases, there was a span of 15 bases. CDR3 nucleotides: TGCGCCAGCAGCCAGGACAGTCCCTATTACGAGCAGTACTTC. Translating gives CASSQDSPYYEQYF.

The chain is built from TRBV19 and TRBJ2-7; 10 bases line up with TRBD2. Germline V CDR1 and CDR2: LNHDA, SQIVND (reference sequence). The CDR3 totals 16 residues. Losses at the gene ends were 1 base for V and 6 bases for J; bases not matched to a gene: 9. CDR3 sequence: CASSIGLAGDPVEQYF. The CDR3 DNA follows: TGTGCCAGTAGTATAGGGCTAGCGGGAGACCCGGTCGAGCAGTACTTC.

The chain employs TRBV6-1 and TRBJ2-5; D uncertain. CDR1 is MNHNS, CDR2 SASEGT, per germline. Trimming cost V 6 bases and J 6 bases, with 20 bases left between them. The CDR3 totals 15 residues. CDR3 sequence: CASREMAGRLKTQYF. The CDR3 nucleotides read TGTGCCAGCAGGGAAATGGCTGGTCGGTTGAAGACCCAGTACTTC.

This clonotype was detected only a few times. The J gene is TRBJ1-6, the V gene TRBV12-3 or TRBV12-4, with D uncertain. This CDR3 region has 11 residues. Between the trimmed V and J ends, which lost 2 bases and 9 bases, there was a span of 2 bases. The chain's CDR3 is CASSLFSPLHF. CDR3 nucleotides: TGTGCCAGCAGTTTATTTTCACCCCTCCACTTT.

This clonotype was recorded a few times. The chain combines TRBV4-1 with TRBJ2-3; possible D gene TRBD2, 6 bases. This CDR3 has 15 amino acids. V lost 1 base and J lost 2, with 10 bases in between. Per the germline V gene, CDR1 is MGHRA and CDR2 is YSYEKL. CDR3 bases: TGCGCCAGCAGCCAAGTGGGGACTCTCACAGATACGCAGTATTTT. The encoded protein is CASSQVGTLTDTQYF.

This rearrangement joins TRBV18 to TRBJ2-7; 7 bases agree with TRBD1. Looked up from germline, CDR1 is KGHSH and CDR2 is LQKENI. The CDR3 is made up of 18 amino acids. V gave up 1 base and J gave up 0 bases; unmatched junction bases: 12. CDR3 in amino acids: CASSPLFIEGAISYEQYF. The CDR3 DNA is TGTGCCAGCTCACCACTTTTTATCGAGGGGGCTATCTCCTACGAGCAGTACTTC.